This T cell receptor beta chain is from a study of blood T cell repertoires in COVID-19. Clones were sequenced by immunoSEQ multiplex PCR, and TCRdb holds only the in-frame ones, with some missing. The top ten clones hold 8% to 9% of a sample with approximately 210,000 clones, around 81% of them seen once. V was clipped by 7 bases and J by 4 bases, with 20 bases between them. The germline V gene encodes CDR1 MDHEN and CDR2 SYDVKM. The CDR3 has 15 residues. V and J are TRBV28 and TRBJ2-7, with a possible D match to TRBD2 (6 bases). Sequencing input: PBMCs or T cells enriched from blood (not recorded which). The sequence was collected from a woman aged 45-65 years with acute COVID-19. Here the CDR3 DNA reads TGTGCCAGCACCGCGGGGCTCTTCGACGGGTACGAGCAGTACTTC. The encoded protein is CASTAGLFDGYEQYF.